The rows below give T cell receptor beta chains drawn from one sample of a study of T-cell memory formation after mild COVID-19. Each CDR3 protein gets one entry after TCRdb re-called the 5' RACE reads with MiXCR. The sample lists 250,000 to 400,000 distinct CDR3 sequences, more than 13% seen once, with around 23% in the top ten. Source material: PBMCs or a T cell subset sorted from them (not recorded which). These receptors were obtained from a man aged 18 to 35 who had mild COVID-19 (a few samples of this study predate the infection). Cell type and time point are not known. The CDR3 runs from the conserved cysteine through the conserved F or W. D genes are given only for firm matches. Rows may omit the clone size; those that give it use once, few, many or a size class.

d_call: -
j_call: TRBJ2-3
v_call: TRBV5-1
cdr3_length: 12
clone_size: -
cdr3_nt: TGCGCCAGCAGGGTAGAGGTAGATACGCAGTATTTT
cdr3_aa: CASRVEVDTQYF

d_call: TRBD1
j_call: TRBJ1-5
v_call: TRBV20-1
cdr3_length: 12
clone_size: few
cdr3_nt: TGCAGTGCCGGACAGGGCGATCAGCCCCAGCATTTT
cdr3_aa: CSAGQGDQPQHF

d_call: TRBD1
j_call: TRBJ1-5
v_call: TRBV2
cdr3_length: 15
clone_size: few
cdr3_nt: TGTGCCAGCACCAACCGAGGGACAGGGCGACAGCCCCAGCATTTT
cdr3_aa: CASTNRGTGRQPQHF

d_call: -
j_call: TRBJ2-1
v_call: TRBV4-3
cdr3_length: 16
clone_size: few
cdr3_nt: TGCGCCAGCAGCCAAGCCTTCGGTAGCTCCTACAATGAGCAGTTCTTC
cdr3_aa: CASSQAFGSSYNEQFF

d_call: TRBD1
j_call: TRBJ1-6
v_call: TRBV28
cdr3_length: 15
clone_size: -
cdr3_nt: TGTGCCAGCAGTCCCGCGGGCAGGGGGCGTTCACCCCTCCACTTT
cdr3_aa: CASSPAGRGRSPLHF

d_call: -
j_call: TRBJ1-1
v_call: TRBV6-4
cdr3_length: 13
clone_size: -
cdr3_nt: TGTGCCAGCAGTGACTCGGACAACACTGAAGCTTTCTTT
cdr3_aa: CASSDSDNTEAFF

d_call: -
j_call: TRBJ2-1
v_call: TRBV7-9
cdr3_length: 14
clone_size: few
cdr3_nt: TGTGCCAGCAGCTTAGGAGGGACACACAATGAGCAGTTCTTC
cdr3_aa: CASSLGGTHNEQFF

d_call: -
j_call: TRBJ2-3
v_call: TRBV18
cdr3_length: 15
clone_size: many
cdr3_nt: TGTGCCAGCTCACCCAACCAGGGGAGCACAGATACGCAGTATTTT
cdr3_aa: CASSPNQGSTDTQYF

d_call: -
j_call: TRBJ2-2
v_call: TRBV20-1
cdr3_length: 14
clone_size: few
cdr3_nt: TGCAGTGCTAGAGACTCGAGAGTAACGGGGGAGCTGTTTTTT
cdr3_aa: CSARDSRVTGELFF

d_call: -
j_call: TRBJ1-5
v_call: TRBV4-3
cdr3_length: 13
clone_size: few
cdr3_nt: TGCGCCAGCAGCCAGAGGGAAGGGACGCCCCAGCATTTT
cdr3_aa: CASSQREGTPQHF

d_call: TRBD1
j_call: TRBJ1-6
v_call: TRBV7-6
cdr3_length: 15
clone_size: -
cdr3_nt: TGTGCCAGCAGCTCACCGGGACAGTATAATTCACCCCTCCACTTT
cdr3_aa: CASSSPGQYNSPLHF

d_call: -
j_call: TRBJ2-1
v_call: TRBV5-4
cdr3_length: 16
clone_size: few
cdr3_nt: TGTGCCAGCAGCTTGAGTGGCGGGGGCGCTTACAATGAGCAGTTCTTC
cdr3_aa: CASSLSGGGAYNEQFF

d_call: -
j_call: TRBJ1-1
v_call: TRBV20-1
cdr3_length: 14
clone_size: -
cdr3_nt: TGCAGTGCCCGGGGAGGGGCGTCCGGTACTGAAGCTTTCTTT
cdr3_aa: CSARGGASGTEAFF

d_call: -
j_call: TRBJ2-3
v_call: TRBV5-1
cdr3_length: 14
clone_size: -
cdr3_nt: TGCGCCAGCAGTCCCGCATGGGCCGTGGGTACGCAGTATTTT
cdr3_aa: CASSPAWAVGTQYF

d_call: TRBD1
j_call: TRBJ2-5
v_call: TRBV30
cdr3_length: 15
clone_size: -
cdr3_nt: TGTGCCTGGAGTGGGGACAGGGGACGTCAGGAGACCCAGTACTTC
cdr3_aa: CAWSGDRGRQETQYF

d_call: -
j_call: TRBJ2-3
v_call: TRBV15
cdr3_length: 14
clone_size: -
cdr3_nt: TGTGCCACCAGCAGAGGGGGTGGTGCGGATACGCAGTATTTT
cdr3_aa: CATSRGGGADTQYF

d_call: -
j_call: TRBJ1-2
v_call: TRBV15
cdr3_length: 12
clone_size: -
cdr3_nt: TGTGCCACCAGCAGACTGGGACTGCGCTACACCTTC
cdr3_aa: CATSRLGLRYTF

d_call: -
j_call: TRBJ1-1
v_call: TRBV12-3/TRBV12-4
cdr3_length: 13
clone_size: many
cdr3_nt: TGTGCCAGCGGCGTCAGTCCAAACACTGAAGCTTTCTTT
cdr3_aa: CASGVSPNTEAFF

d_call: -
j_call: TRBJ1-6
v_call: TRBV2
cdr3_length: 12
clone_size: many
cdr3_nt: TGTGCCGGTCAGACGGATAATTCACCCCTCCACTTT
cdr3_aa: CAGQTDNSPLHF

d_call: -
j_call: TRBJ2-2
v_call: TRBV4-2
cdr3_length: 13
clone_size: -
cdr3_nt: TGTGCCAGCAGCCTCCCGGGGGGCCGGGAGCTGTTTTTT
cdr3_aa: CASSLPGGRELFF

d_call: TRBD1
j_call: TRBJ2-3
v_call: TRBV4-3
cdr3_length: 16
clone_size: many
cdr3_nt: TGCGCCAGCAGCCGAACTCCGGGGACAGGGTCAGATACGCAGTATTTT
cdr3_aa: CASSRTPGTGSDTQYF

d_call: -
j_call: TRBJ1-1
v_call: TRBV30
cdr3_length: 13
clone_size: -
cdr3_nt: TGTGCCTGGAGTGACAGCATGAACACTGAAGCTTTCTTT
cdr3_aa: CAWSDSMNTEAFF

d_call: -
j_call: TRBJ1-2
v_call: TRBV4-2
cdr3_length: 16
clone_size: few
cdr3_nt: TGTGCCAGCAGCCAAGATCCGGCAGAATCTAACTATGGCTACACCTTC
cdr3_aa: CASSQDPAESNYGYTF

d_call: -
j_call: TRBJ2-3
v_call: TRBV12-3/TRBV12-4
cdr3_length: 17
clone_size: few
cdr3_nt: TGTGCCAGCATCCCTGCCCCCCAGGGGTGGAGCACAGATACGCAGTATTTT
cdr3_aa: CASIPAPQGWSTDTQYF

d_call: -
j_call: TRBJ1-3
v_call: TRBV29-1
cdr3_length: 12
clone_size: -
cdr3_nt: TGCAGCGTGCGCCCGAAAGGGGACACCATATATTTT
cdr3_aa: CSVRPKGDTIYF

d_call: -
j_call: TRBJ2-3
v_call: TRBV24-1
cdr3_length: 12
clone_size: -
cdr3_nt: TGTGCCACCAGTGATTGGGGTAATACGCAGTATTTT
cdr3_aa: CATSDWGNTQYF

d_call: -
j_call: TRBJ1-4
v_call: TRBV12-3/TRBV12-4
cdr3_length: 12
clone_size: few
cdr3_nt: TGTGCCAGCAGCCCCGGGCGAACGAAACTGTTTTTT
cdr3_aa: CASSPGRTKLFF

d_call: TRBD1
j_call: TRBJ1-1
v_call: TRBV5-6
cdr3_length: 14
clone_size: few
cdr3_nt: TGTGCCAGCAGCCCGGGACAGAAGAACACTGAAGCTTTCTTT
cdr3_aa: CASSPGQKNTEAFF

d_call: -
j_call: TRBJ2-3
v_call: TRBV6-5
cdr3_length: 14
clone_size: few
cdr3_nt: TGTGCCACCCGCTCTAGCTCCCCCTGGGGTACGCAGTATTTT
cdr3_aa: CATRSSSPWGTQYF

d_call: -
j_call: TRBJ2-3
v_call: TRBV24-1
cdr3_length: 13
clone_size: few
cdr3_nt: TGTGCCACCTGGGCCCCTAGCACAGATACGCAGTATTTT
cdr3_aa: CATWAPSTDTQYF

d_call: TRBD1
j_call: TRBJ2-7
v_call: TRBV29-1
cdr3_length: 17
clone_size: -
cdr3_nt: TGCAGCGTTGAAGATGTCCTCGGCGGGACAGGGCCCTACGAGCAGTACTTC
cdr3_aa: CSVEDVLGGTGPYEQYF